This T cell receptor beta chain was profiled in a study of cytomegalovirus exposure and HLA in healthy donors. Vbeta (60) and Jbeta (13) primers were used in the PCR. Sequenced by immunoSEQ multiplex PCR; TCRdb stores in-frame clones only, minus some. Found here are fewer than 200,000 clones, 83% of them singletons; the top ten hold around 1.7%. The sequence derives from a man in his forties or fifties in good health and CMV-seronegative. The sample was PBMCs.

CDR3 region: CSVAGGGYEQYF. CDR3 nucleotides: TGCAGCGTTGCGGGAGGAGGATATGAGCAGTACTTC. V usage is TRBV29-1 and J usage is TRBJ2-7, with 7 bases lining up with TRBD2. The CDR3 totals 12 residues. V gave up 4 bases and J gave up 7 bases; unmatched junction bases: 7. Germline V gene lookup returns CDR1 SQVTM and CDR2 ANQGSEA.